These 7 T cell receptor beta chains were sequenced from one sample in a study of blood T cell repertoires in COVID-19. Some clones are missing from TCRdb's copy, which holds only in-frame ones; the method was immunoSEQ multiplex PCR. The sample includes some 110,000 clones, just under 80% of them seen just once. Sequenced sample: peripheral blood. The source of these receptors is a man in his 60s with active or convalescent COVID-19.

The rearrangement joins TRBV9 to TRBJ2-1; TRBD2 aligns across 8 bases. The V segment lost 0 bases and the J segment 8 bases; nucleotides outside the gene matches: 16. The germline V gene has CDR1 SGDLS and CDR2 YYNGEE. The length of the CDR3 is 18 residues. CDR3 region: CASSVAPGVAGRQYEQFF. The DNA of the CDR3 is TGTGCCAGCAGCGTAGCCCCGGGGGTAGCGGGGAGGCAGTATGAGCAGTTCTTC.

V is TRBV27 and J is TRBJ2-3, with D hard to call. The CDR3 spans 12 residues. Between the trimmed V and J ends, which lost 4 bases and 1 base, there was a span of 3 bases. Germline V CDR1 and CDR2: MNHEY, SMNVEV (reference sequence). Written as DNA, the CDR3 is TGTGCCAGCAGTTCTCGCACAGATACGCAGTATTTT. Amino acid sequence: CASSSRTDTQYF.

The chain combines TRBV28 with TRBJ2-1; 9 bases fit TRBD1. The junction had 8 bases not matched to a gene; V was cut back by 6 bases and J by 5 bases. This CDR3 comprises 15 residues. Germline V CDR1 and CDR2: MDHEN, SYDVKM. The DNA for the CDR3 is TGTGCCAGCAGGTCAACAGGGGGCAGGAACAATGAGCAGTTCTTC. It yields the protein CASRSTGGRNNEQFF. The entire variable domain, with the rest obtained from reference TRBV28 and TRBJ2-1, is as follows: DVKVTQSSRYLVKRTGEKVFLECVQDMDHENMFWYRQDPGLGLRLIYFSYDVKMKEKGDIPEGYSVSREKKERFSLILESASTNQTSMYLCASRSTGGRNNEQFFGPGTRLTVL.

The chain carries TRBV7-2 and TRBJ2-3, with D unclear. This CDR3 contains 12 residues. Germline V gives CDR1 SGHTA, CDR2 FQGNSA. The V end was cut by 5 bases, the J end by 6 bases, with 9 bases between. CDR3 nucleotide sequence: TGTGCCAGCAGCATTGGCTTGGATACGCAGTATTTT. Translating it yields CASSIGLDTQYF. The complete variable domain, with remaining parts taken from reference TRBV7-2 and TRBJ2-3, reads GAGVSQSPSNKVTEKGKDVELRCDPISGHTALYWYRQSLGQGLEFLIYFQGNSAPDKSGLPSDRFSAERTGGSVSTLTIQRTQQEDSAVYLCASSIGLDTQYFGPGTRLTVL.

The chain is built from TRBV3-1 (or the pseudogene TRBV3-2) and TRBJ2-1, with 9 positions matching TRBD2. The V and J ends lost 8 bases and 2 bases, in that order; junction bases with no gene match: 10. The CDR3 sequence is 16 residues long. In germline, CDR1 is LGHDT, CDR2 YNNKEL (reference sequence). The CDR3 sequence: CASSARREGPYNEQFF. CDR3 nucleotide sequence: TGTGCCAGCTCGGCCCGGCGGGAGGGCCCCTACAATGAGCAGTTCTTC.

The sample holds a few counts of this clone. The J gene is TRBJ2-1, the V gene TRBV28; TRBD2 agrees at 12 bases. The V and J ends lost 6 bases and 1 base, in that order; junction bases with no gene match: 4. The germline CDR1 and CDR2 sequences are MDHEN and SYDVKM. There are 16 residues in the CDR3. CDR3 sequence reads: CASRPGLAGSYNEQFF. For the CDR3, the DNA is TGTGCCAGCAGACCAGGACTAGCGGGATCCTACAATGAGCAGTTCTTC.

The chain uses TRBV15 and TRBJ2-1; D perhaps matches TRBD2 (5 bases). The CDR3 is 13 amino acids. Trimming removed 5 bases at V and 8 bases at J, with 13 bases between. Per germline, CDR1 LNHNV and CDR2 YYDKDF (reference sequence). This chain's CDR3 is CATSLMGVDEQFF. The CDR3 DNA follows: TGTGCCACCAGCCTAATGGGAGTTGATGAGCAGTTCTTC.